Here is one T cell receptor beta chain with its context. The data stem from a study of CD8+ T cells in alopecia areata. This CDR3 comprises 15 residues. The V end lost 4 bases, the J end lost 7 bases, and 20 bases lay between the germline ends. The germline gives CDR1 GTSNPN, CDR2 SVGIG (reference sequence). The authors extracted RNA and reverse transcribed it into cDNA as the sequencing template. Produced via immunoSEQ multiplex PCR; TCRdb's table is partial and in-frame only. The data hold hundreds of thousands of clones, with roughly 69% observed a single time. This TCR derives from a human donor with alopecia areata. The material sequenced was CD4+ T cells sorted from blood, taken at week 0. This chain joins TRBV30 and TRBJ2-1; tentatively, D is TRBD2 (7 bases). The CDR3: CAWTHRGGRVNEQFF. The CDR3 DNA reads TGTGCCTGGACCCATAGGGGGGGCCGGGTGAATGAGCAGTTCTTC. Drawing the rest from reference TRBV30 and TRBJ2-1, the complete variable domain is SQTIHQWPATLVQPVGSPLSLECTVEGTSNPNLYWYRQAAGRGLQLLFYSVGIGQISSEVPQNLSASRPQDRQFILSSKKLLLSDSGFYLCAWTHRGGRVNEQFFGPGTRLTVL.